This T cell receptor beta chain was captured by sequencing in a study of T cell repertoires in ileal Crohn's disease. The study, taken as a whole, reports: Compared with non-smokers, active smokers at surgery showed more clonal expansions. Mucosal expansions were suggested to be mainly CD8 T cells.

Included were adult ileal or ileocolonic Crohn's patients indicated for ileocolonic resection. Repertoires were generated with immunoSEQ multiplex PCR, while TCRdb's copy carries only in-frame clones and drops some. The sample carries 15,000 to 20,000 clones, around 66% recorded once. Notes on this clone: Its antigen is still unknown.

The CDR3 is 14 amino acids. Germline loops: CDR1 SQVTM, CDR2 ANQGSEA. Trimming removed 5 bases from V and 1 base from J; junction bases left unmatched: 7. The chain combines TRBV29-1 with TRBJ2-7; TRBD1 aligns across 8 bases. The sequence derives from an adult with Crohn's disease. The specimen sequenced was ileal tissue. The CDR3 region is CSVRTGHSSYEQYF. As DNA, the CDR3 is TGCAGCGTTAGGACAGGGCACTCATCCTACGAGCAGTACTTC.